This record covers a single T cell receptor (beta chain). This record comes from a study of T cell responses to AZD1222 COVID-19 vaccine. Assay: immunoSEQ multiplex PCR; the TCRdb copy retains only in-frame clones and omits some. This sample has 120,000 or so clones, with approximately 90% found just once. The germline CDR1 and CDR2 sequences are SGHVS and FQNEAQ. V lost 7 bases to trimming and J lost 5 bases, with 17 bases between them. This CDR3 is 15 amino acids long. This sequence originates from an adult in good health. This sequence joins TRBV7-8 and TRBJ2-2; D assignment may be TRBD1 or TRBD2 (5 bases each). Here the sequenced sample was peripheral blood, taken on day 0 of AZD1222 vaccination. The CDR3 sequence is CASTPRDHLTGELFF. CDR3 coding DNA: TGTGCCAGCACCCCGAGGGACCATCTTACCGGGGAGCTGTTTTTT.